This T cell receptor beta chain is drawn from a study of blood T cell repertoires in COVID-19. TCRdb keeps only in-frame clones here, not all; method: immunoSEQ multiplex PCR. The sample consists of approximately 150,000 clones, 88% of them appearing once. V was shortened by 2 bases and J by 1 base, with 11 bases between the two germline ends. This CDR3 is built from 15 residues. CDR1 is LNHDA, CDR2 SQIVND, per germline (reference sequence). Sample: peripheral blood. The J gene is TRBJ1-1, the V gene TRBV19; D call uncertain. The source is a human donor with COVID-19, enrolled during active disease. The donor label of this sample is uncertain. The CDR3 sequence: CASSITLRANTEAFF. The CDR3 nucleotides read TGTGCCAGTAGTATAACCCTCCGAGCGAACACTGAAGCTTTCTTT.